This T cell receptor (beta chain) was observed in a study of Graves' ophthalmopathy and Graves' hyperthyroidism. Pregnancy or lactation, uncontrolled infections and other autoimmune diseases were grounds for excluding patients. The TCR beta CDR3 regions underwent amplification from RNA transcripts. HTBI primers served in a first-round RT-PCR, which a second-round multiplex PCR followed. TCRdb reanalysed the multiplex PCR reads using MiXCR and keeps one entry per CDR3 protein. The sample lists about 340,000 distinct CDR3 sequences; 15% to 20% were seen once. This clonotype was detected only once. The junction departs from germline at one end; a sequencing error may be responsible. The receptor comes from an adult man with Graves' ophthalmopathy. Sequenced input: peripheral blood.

The CDR3 loop is CAISAVTGVPEQSF. CDR3 in DNA: TGTGCCATCAGTGCCGTGACAGGGGTCCCCGAGCAGTCCTTC. The chain combines TRBV10-3 with TRBJ2-7; the match to TRBD1 covers 8 bases. CDR1 ENHRY and CDR2 SYGVKD come from the germline V gene. This CDR3 spans 14 amino acids.